This TCR beta chain was identified in a study of tumor-infiltrating lymphocytes in oesophageal squamous cell carcinoma. Trimming took off 0 bases at V and 7 bases at J, with 7 bases between the two ends. Germline V gene sequence: CDR1 SNHLY, CDR2 FYNNEI. This CDR3 contains 13 residues. TCRdb re-called the PCR reads through MiXCR, storing one row per CDR3 protein. The table includes 15,000 to 20,000 distinct CDR3 sequences, around 40% detected once. Sequenced sample: blood. The rearrangement uses TRBV2 and TRBJ2-1, with D possibly matching TRBD2 (5 bases). The TCR originated in a female donor with esophageal squamous cell carcinoma. Here the CDR3 reads CASSEAGGNEQFF. CDR3 bases: TGTGCCAGCAGTGAAGCGGGCGGGAATGAGCAGTTCTTC.